This T cell receptor beta chain was identified in a study of T cell responses to AZD1222 COVID-19 vaccine. For this clone: Its antigen remains unidentified.

TCRdb's table, derived via immunoSEQ multiplex PCR, lists solely in-frame clones and lacks some. The sample lists 150,000 to 200,000 clones; about nine tenths were seen once. V gave up 6 bases and J gave up 6 bases, with 15 bases separating them. Germline CDR1 reads MNHEY; CDR2 reads SVGAGI. The CDR3 is made up of 13 amino acids. Whole-study results and caveats: Regions 160-218 and 743-854 dominated among vaccine-associated CD4 TCRs spanning spike.

The TCR was taken from an adult in good health. This chain uses TRBV6-5 with TRBJ2-7; D is perhaps TRBD1 (5 bases). The source material was peripheral blood, sampled on day 0 of MenACWY control vaccination. The CDR3 loop reads CASRFSGSGEQYF. The CDR3, as DNA: TGTGCCAGCAGATTCTCAGGGTCGGGCGAGCAGTACTTC.